This passage covers 10 T cell receptor beta chains from one sample sequenced in a study of cytomegalovirus exposure and HLA in healthy donors. Amplification used 60 Vbeta primers and 13 Jbeta primers. The repertoire was sequenced with immunoSEQ multiplex PCR; TCRdb's copy has only in-frame clones and lacks some. The sample yields about 120,000 clones, around 77% seen once. Sequencing was done on a sample of PBMCs. The receptors originated from a human donor in good health.

The chain recombines TRBV9 with TRBJ2-2; 8 positions agree with TRBD2. The CDR3 spans 16 residues. The V and J ends lost 4 bases and 3 bases, in that order; junction bases with no gene match: 8. Looked up from germline, CDR1 is SGDLS and CDR2 is YYNGEE. The CDR3 sequence is CASSLGGGGYTGELFF. The CDR3 nucleotides are TGTGCCAGCAGCCTCGGGGGGGGCGGATACACCGGGGAGCTGTTTTTT.

This clone was observed a handful of times. J is TRBJ2-7 and V is TRBV10-3, with TRBD1 matching 7 bases. The CDR3 length is 12 residues. The junction had 1 base not matched to a gene; V was cut back by 5 bases and J by 3 bases. Germline V gene sequence: CDR1 ENHRY, CDR2 SYGVKD. Here the CDR3 DNA reads TGTGCCATCAGTCCAGGGGGCTACGAGCAGTACTTC. Its protein product is CAISPGGYEQYF.

The V call is TRBV7-6, the J call TRBJ1-1; D not certain. The CDR3 has 13 amino acids. Germline V CDR1 and CDR2: SGHVS, FNYEAQ. Trimming left V 10 bases short and J 5 bases short, with 17 bases between. CDR3: CATRALRGTEAFF. The CDR3, as DNA: TGTGCCACCCGGGCCCTCCGGGGTACTGAAGCTTTCTTT. Using reference TRBV7-6 and TRBJ1-1 for the parts outside the CDR3, the full variable domain is GAGVSQSPRYKVTKRGQDVALRCDPISGHVSLYWYRQALGQGPEFLTYFNYEAQQDKSGLPNDRFSAERPEGSISTLTIQRTEQRDSAMYRCATRALRGTEAFFGQGTRLTVV.

The rearrangement joins TRBV7-6 to TRBJ2-3, with D uncertain. The CDR3 sequence is 12 residues long. Germline V gene sequence: CDR1 SGHVS, CDR2 FNYEAQ. V gave up 5 bases and J gave up 4 bases, with 7 bases separating them. The CDR3: CASSPLSDTQYF. The CDR3 DNA reads TGTGCCAGCAGCCCCCTGTCAGATACGCAGTATTTT.

The V and J genes are TRBV2 and TRBJ1-5; weak D call: TRBD1 (5 bases). This CDR3 contains 13 residues. V was trimmed by 3 bases and J by 5 bases, leaving 8 bases between them. Germline loops: CDR1 SNHLY, CDR2 FYNNEI. The CDR3 loop is CASSEGGDQPQHF. The CDR3 DNA follows: TGTGCCAGCAGTGAGGGGGGAGATCAGCCCCAGCATTTT. Full variable domain (remainder filled in from reference TRBV2 and TRBJ1-5): EPEVTQTPSHQVTQMGQEVILRCVPISNHLYFYWYRQILGQKVEFLVSFYNNEISEKSEIFDDQFSVERPDGSNFTLKIRSTKLEDSAMYFCASSEGGDQPQHFGDGTRLSIL.

The chain has TRBV7-9 and TRBJ2-7; D is perhaps TRBD1 (5 bases). CDR3 length: 13 residues. CDR1 and CDR2 (germline): SEHNR, FQNEAQ (reference sequence). V shed 5 bases and J shed 2 bases, with 10 bases lying between them. The CDR3 protein is CASSHQGPYEQYF. DNA of the CDR3: TGTGCCAGCAGCCATCAGGGTCCCTACGAGCAGTACTTC.

This sequence joins TRBV11-2 and TRBJ2-2; 13 bases are a match to TRBD2. Germline loops: CDR1 SGHAT, CDR2 FQNNGV. This CDR3 region has 18 residues. V was clipped by 5 bases and J by 1 base; unmatched bases: 7. This CDR3 is CASSPGLAGAQNTGELFF. CDR3 coding DNA: TGTGCCAGCAGCCCTGGACTAGCGGGAGCGCAGAACACCGGGGAGCTGTTTTTT.

This sequence joins TRBV9 and TRBJ2-1; 11 positions agree with TRBD1. Germline loops: CDR1 SGDLS, CDR2 YYNGEE. The CDR3 sequence is 22 residues long. V shed 4 bases, J shed 10 bases, and the junction held 31 bases outside the gene matches. CDR3 loop: CASSISRDRGYQRESGGDEQFF. The CDR3 bases are TGTGCCAGCAGCATAAGCCGGGACAGGGGGTATCAGCGGGAGTCGGGTGGTGACGAGCAGTTCTTC.

V is TRBV11-2 and J is TRBJ1-4, with a weak D call TRBD1 (5 bases). V was clipped by 5 bases and J by 2 bases, with 12 bases between them. The CDR3 is made up of 15 amino acids. Germline loops: CDR1 SGHAT, CDR2 FQNNGV. CDR3 region: CASSAGGTTNEKLFF. CDR3 nucleotides: TGTGCCAGCAGCGCGGGGGGAACTACTAATGAAAAACTGTTTTTT.

This clone was recorded a few times. CDR3 nucleotides: TGTGCCAGCAAAAGTAGCACTGAAGCTTTCTTT. It yields the protein CASKSSTEAFF. The chain employs TRBV28 and TRBJ1-1, with D uncertain. V lost 7 bases and J lost 4, with 7 bases in between. This CDR3 has 11 amino acids. Germline V gene lookup returns CDR1 MDHEN and CDR2 SYDVKM.